The rows below give T cell receptor beta chains drawn from one sample of a study of cytomegalovirus exposure and HLA in healthy donors. Method: immunoSEQ multiplex PCR; TCRdb's copy keeps in-frame clones and lacks some. The sample consists of over 150,000 clones, 77% of them appearing once. The specimen was PBMCs. All receptors derive from a woman younger than 45 in good health and CMV-seropositive. The CDR3 runs from the conserved cysteine through the conserved F or W. Fields, in order: D gene, CDR3 length, V gene, clone size, J gene, CDR3 protein, CDR3 DNA. The D gene is left open where the match is weak. Size tells how often a clone was seen (once, few, many) or the class of an expanded clone, and some rows leave it out.

>TRBD1|14|TRBV5-6|.|TRBJ1-2
CASSTGQGYYGYTF
TGTGCCAGCAGCACCGGACAGGGTTACTATGGCTACACCTTC
>.|15|TRBV4-1|few|TRBJ1-4
CASSQPIQANEKLFF
TGCGCCAGCAGCCAGCCGATCCAGGCTAATGAAAAACTGTTTTTT
>.|13|TRBV11-2|.|TRBJ2-7
CASSLDYLNEQYF
TGTGCCAGCAGCTTAGACTACTTGAACGAGCAGTACTTC
>.|14|TRBV6-5|.|TRBJ2-2
CASGIKGISGELFF
TGTGCCAGCGGAATTAAGGGGATTTCCGGGGAGCTGTTTTTT
>TRBD2|15|TRBV7-8|.|TRBJ2-7
CASSPGTSGNYEQYF
TGTGCCAGCAGCCCCGGGACTAGTGGCAACTACGAGCAGTACTTC
>.|12|TRBV19|few|TRBJ1-2
CASTRTEEGYTF
TGTGCCAGCACCCGGACGGAGGAGGGCTACACCTTC
>.|14|TRBV7-6|.|TRBJ2-7
CASSFRDADFEQYF
TGTGCCAGCAGCTTCCGGGATGCGGACTTCGAGCAGTACTTC
>TRBD1|17|TRBV19|.|TRBJ2-5
CASSISFTGQGQETQYF
TGTGCCAGTAGTATCTCTTTTACGGGACAGGGCCAAGAGACCCAGTACTTC
>TRBD2|18|TRBV25-1|few|TRBJ2-2
CASSDLGLAGDRTGELFF
TGTGCCAGCAGTGACCTAGGACTAGCGGGGGATAGGACCGGGGAGCTGTTTTTT
>.|14|TRBV5-1|.|TRBJ2-5
CASSFRGIEETQYF
TGCGCCAGCAGCTTTCGCGGGATTGAAGAGACCCAGTACTTC
>TRBD1|14|TRBV11-3|.|TRBJ2-7
CASSPAWTGYEQYF
TGTGCCAGCAGCCCAGCCTGGACAGGGTACGAGCAGTACTTC
>.|12|TRBV7-8|.|TRBJ1-1
CASSLGGWRAFF
TGTGCCAGCAGCTTAGGTGGGTGGAGGGCTTTCTTT
>TRBD1|13|TRBV29-1|.|TRBJ1-1
CSALRGLDTEAFF
TGCAGCGCCCTCAGGGGGCTCGACACTGAAGCTTTCTTT
>.|11|TRBV27|once|TRBJ2-5
CASSYRETQYF
TGTGCCAGCAGTTACCGGGAGACCCAGTACTTC
>.|14|TRBV27|.|TRBJ2-3
CASRRQVTTDTQYF
TGTGCCAGCAGGAGACAGGTGACCACAGATACGCAGTATTTT
>TRBD1|13|TRBV5-3|.|TRBJ1-6
CARSLSRGSPLHF
TGTGCCAGAAGCTTGAGCAGGGGGTCACCCCTCCACTTT
>.|16|TRBV4-1|.|TRBJ1-1
CASSQKRLTENTEAFF
TGCGCCAGCAGCCAAAAAAGACTGACCGAGAACACTGAAGCTTTCTTT
>TRBD2|16|TRBV6-5|.|TRBJ2-1
CASSYVAGGLHNEQFF
TGTGCCAGCAGTTACGTAGCGGGAGGGCTTCACAATGAGCAGTTCTTC
>.|14|TRBV7-9|.|TRBJ2-3
CASSLVGGPDTQYF
TGTGCCAGCAGCTTAGTCGGAGGGCCAGATACGCAGTATTTT
>.|13|TRBV15|.|TRBJ2-7
CATSRDPGYEQYF
TGTGCCACCAGCAGAGATCCCGGGTACGAGCAGTACTTC
>TRBD1|15|TRBV11-2|.|TRBJ1-3
CASSPSTGSGNTIYF
TGTGCCAGCAGCCCCTCGACAGGGTCTGGAAACACCATATATTTT
>TRBD1|14|TRBV30|.|TRBJ1-4
CAWRTGGPNEKLFF
TGTGCCTGGAGAACAGGGGGACCCAATGAAAAACTGTTTTTT
>.|16|TRBV28|.|TRBJ2-5
CASSPPRRLEEETQYF
TGTGCCAGCAGTCCTCCTCGACGGTTAGAGGAAGAGACCCAGTACTTC
>.|14|TRBV30|.|TRBJ1-5
CAWSGRRLNQPQHF
TGTGCCTGGAGTGGTCGGAGGCTGAACCAGCCCCAGCATTTT
>.|16|TRBV7-2|.|TRBJ2-3
CASSFRLVGGTDTQYF
TGTGCCAGCAGCTTTCGACTAGTGGGGGGCACAGATACGCAGTATTTT
>TRBD2|15|TRBV7-7|.|TRBJ2-3
CASSVGLADADTQYF
TGTGCCAGCAGCGTGGGACTAGCGGACGCAGATACGCAGTATTTT
>.|15|TRBV10-1|.|TRBJ2-3
CASSRTVSSTDTQYF
TGCGCCAGCAGCCGGACTGTCAGTAGCACAGATACGCAGTATTTT
>.|15|TRBV28|few|TRBJ2-1
CASSLRVSQYNEQFF
TGTGCCAGCAGTTTAAGAGTTTCGCAATACAATGAGCAGTTCTTC
>TRBD2|18|TRBV28|.|TRBJ2-7
CASSFLGLAEERPYEQYF
TGTGCCAGCAGTTTCCTGGGACTAGCGGAGGAGAGGCCCTACGAGCAGTACTTC
>TRBD2|14|TRBV5-1|few|TRBJ2-1
CASSLLADPHEQFF
TGCGCCAGCAGCCTACTAGCGGACCCTCATGAGCAGTTCTTC
>TRBD1|17|TRBV9|.|TRBJ1-3
CASSVEGQGNSGNTIYF
TGTGCCAGCAGCGTAGAGGGACAGGGAAACTCTGGAAACACCATATATTTT
>.|16|TRBV7-8|.|TRBJ1-5
CASTPGRGDSNQPQHF
TGTGCCAGCACCCCAGGCCGGGGGGATAGCAATCAGCCCCAGCATTTT
>.|13|TRBV7-2|.|TRBJ2-7
CASSFSRSDEQYF
TGTGCCAGCAGCTTTTCCCGGTCCGACGAGCAGTACTTC
>TRBD2|18|TRBV4-3|few|TRBJ2-1
CASSQHSSGQGKLREQFF
TGCGCCAGCAGCCAACATTCTAGCGGACAAGGGAAGTTACGGGAGCAGTTCTTC
>TRBD1|19|TRBV5-1|.|TRBJ2-3
CASSLGGQPFTFSTDTQYF
TGCGCCAGCAGCTTGGGGGGACAGCCATTCACCTTTAGCACAGATACGCAGTATTTT
>.|15|TRBV28|.|TRBJ2-2
CASSPGLNNTGELFF
TGTGCCAGCAGTCCAGGACTGAATAACACCGGGGAGCTGTTTTTT
>TRBD1|15|TRBV5-4|few|TRBJ2-7
CASSDWGQGFSEQYF
TGTGCCAGCAGCGATTGGGGACAGGGCTTCTCCGAGCAGTACTTC
>TRBD2|16|TRBV7-8|.|TRBJ2-1
CASSLQRDSSYNEQFF
TGTGCCAGCAGCCTACAGCGGGATAGCTCCTACAATGAGCAGTTCTTC
>.|14|TRBV30|few|TRBJ1-2
CAWDVGGINYGYTF
TGTGCCTGGGACGTAGGGGGAATAAACTATGGCTACACCTTC
>.|13|TRBV27|.|TRBJ2-1
CASSFPQGVEQFF
TGTGCCAGCAGTTTTCCACAGGGCGTTGAGCAGTTCTTC
>TRBD1|17|TRBV5-6|few|TRBJ2-7
CASSSGQGPVIGYEQYF
TGTGCCAGCAGCTCGGGACAGGGCCCCGTGATTGGGTACGAGCAGTACTTC
>.|12|TRBV28|.|TRBJ2-7
CASSLWRGEQYF
TGTGCCAGCAGTTTATGGAGAGGCGAGCAGTACTTC
>.|15|TRBV9|.|TRBJ2-4
CASSEAGPPNLIQYF
TGTGCCAGCAGCGAGGCGGGACCACCCAATCTCATTCAGTACTTC
>TRBD2|14|TRBV28|.|TRBJ2-1
CASRLAGGHNEQFF
TGTGCCAGCCGGCTAGCGGGAGGTCACAATGAGCAGTTCTTC
>TRBD1|15|TRBV29-1|.|TRBJ1-4
CSVEDRAGTGEKLFF
TGCAGCGTTGAAGATCGGGCCGGGACAGGTGAAAAACTGTTTTTT
>TRBD1|17|TRBV5-4|.|TRBJ2-5
CASSLGTGKGAQETQYF
TGTGCCAGCAGCTTGGGGACAGGGAAGGGGGCCCAAGAGACCCAGTACTTC
>.|14|TRBV7-2|.|TRBJ2-3
CASSLNPNTDTQYF
TGTGCCAGCAGCTTAAACCCTAACACAGATACGCAGTATTTT
>TRBD2|12|TRBV6-5|.|TRBJ2-1
CASSGLAGEQFF
TGTGCCAGCAGCGGACTAGCGGGTGAGCAGTTCTTC
>TRBD1|15|TRBV6-1|.|TRBJ1-3
CASRIGQGSGNTIYF
TGTGCCAGCAGAATCGGACAGGGGTCGGGAAACACCATATATTTT
>.|16|TRBV18|.|TRBJ1-1
CASSPGALKGNTEAFF
TGTGCCAGCTCACCGGGGGCTTTGAAGGGGAACACTGAAGCTTTCTTT